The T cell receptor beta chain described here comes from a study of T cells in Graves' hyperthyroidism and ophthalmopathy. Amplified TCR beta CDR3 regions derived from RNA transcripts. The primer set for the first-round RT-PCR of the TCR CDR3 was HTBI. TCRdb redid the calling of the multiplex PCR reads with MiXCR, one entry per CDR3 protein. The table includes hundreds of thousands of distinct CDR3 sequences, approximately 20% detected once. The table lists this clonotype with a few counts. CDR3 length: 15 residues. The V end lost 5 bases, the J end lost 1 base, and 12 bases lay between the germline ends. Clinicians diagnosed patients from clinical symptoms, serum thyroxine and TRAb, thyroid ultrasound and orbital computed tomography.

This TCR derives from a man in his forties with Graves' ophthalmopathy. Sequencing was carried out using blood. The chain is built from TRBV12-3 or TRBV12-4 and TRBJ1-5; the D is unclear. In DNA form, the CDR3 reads TGTGCCAGCAGTGGGATAACCGAGAGCAATCAGCCCCAGCATTTT. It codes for CASSGITESNQPQHF.